Shown below are 15 T cell receptor beta chains from a single sample sequenced in a study of blood T cell repertoires in COVID-19. TCRdb's copy holds only in-frame clones and misses some; the assay was immunoSEQ multiplex PCR. The table has roughly 290,000 clones, 90% seen once. The sequencing input was PBMCs or T cells enriched from blood (not recorded which). These receptor sequences come from a woman aged 18-29 years with acute COVID-19.

This rearrangement joins TRBV6-5 to TRBJ2-7, with a weak D call TRBD1 (6 bases). This CDR3 comprises 15 residues. V was clipped by 6 bases and J by 0 bases, with 15 bases between them. Per the germline V gene, CDR1 is MNHEY and CDR2 is SVGAGI. In nucleotides, the CDR3 is TGTGCCAGCAGATTCAACCGGGACACCTCCTACGAGCAGTACTTC. Protein sequence: CASRFNRDTSYEQYF.

The chain links TRBV11-2 to TRBJ1-2; no firm D call. Germline loops: CDR1 SGHAT, CDR2 FQNNGV. V lost 1 base to trimming and J lost 4 bases, with 7 bases between them. CDR3 size: 13 residues. The CDR3 DNA reads as TGTGCCAGCAGCTTAGGGGGAGGCTATGGCTACACCTTC. It encodes CASSLGGGYGYTF.

The rearrangement links TRBV4-1 to TRBJ2-3; 12 bases align to TRBD2. Germline V gives CDR1 MGHRA, CDR2 YSYEKL. This CDR3 has 18 residues. J was trimmed by 3 bases and V by 1 base; bases with no gene match: 8. CDR3 region: CASSQGLLTSGSTDTQYF. The CDR3 DNA reads TGCGCCAGCAGCCAAGGTCTCCTGACTAGCGGGAGTACAGATACGCAGTATTTT.

V is TRBV7-9 and J is TRBJ2-2, with 7 bases identical to TRBD1. J lost 1 base, V lost 6 bases, and 2 bases had no gene match. CDR1 and CDR2 (germline): SEHNR, FQNEAQ (reference sequence). CDR3 size: 14 residues. CDR3 sequence (DNA): TGTGCCAGCAGTCGGACAGGGAACACCGGGGAGCTGTTTTTT. This sequence encodes CASSRTGNTGELFF. The variable domain in full, completed from reference TRBV7-9 and TRBJ2-2, reads DTGVSQNPRHKITKRGQNVTFRCDPISEHNRLYWYRQTLGQGPEFLTYFQNEAQLEKSRLLSDRFSAERPKGSFSTLEIQRTEQGDSAMYLCASSRTGNTGELFFGEGSRLTVL.

Here the CDR3 DNA reads TGTGCCACCAGTGATTTGCTAGAGCCCCCCCAAGAGACCCAGTACTTC. This codes for CATSDLLEPPQETQYF. The chain carries TRBV24-1 and TRBJ2-5; D unresolved. This CDR3 has 16 amino acids. V was clipped by 0 bases and J by 1 base, with 11 bases between them. The germline gives CDR1 KGHDR, CDR2 SFDVKD.

The chain is built from TRBV6-5 and TRBJ1-1; the D is unclear. CDR1 and CDR2 (germline): MNHEY, SVGAGI. V lost 6 bases, J lost 4 bases, and 18 bases lay in between. The CDR3 is 15 amino acids. The DNA for the CDR3 is TGTGCCAGCAGCCACCTCCTCGGGGTGGCCACTGAAGCTTTCTTT. Translation: CASSHLLGVATEAFF.

The chain uses TRBV4-1 and TRBJ2-7, with a tentative D call TRBD1 (6 bases). Trimming left V 3 bases short and J 3 bases short, with 21 bases between. The CDR3 totals 17 residues. Germline loops: CDR1 MGHRA, CDR2 YSYEKL. The CDR3 here is CASSHLSAGDPYYEQYF. In DNA form, the CDR3 reads TGCGCCAGCAGCCACCTATCGGCAGGGGACCCTTACTACGAGCAGTACTTC.

The CDR3 DNA reads as TGCGCCAGCAGGCGGGTCCACAGGGGACCCTACGAGCAGTACTTC. Its translation: CASRRVHRGPYEQYF. The chain has TRBV4-3 and TRBJ2-7, with TRBD1 matching over 7 bases. Losses at the gene ends were 6 bases for V and 2 bases for J; bases not matched to a gene: 10. CDR1 and CDR2 (germline): LGHNA, YSLEER. The CDR3 extends over 15 amino acids.

The chain is built from TRBV23-1 and TRBJ1-4, with TRBD1 matching 8 bases. TRBV23-1 qualifies as an ORF whose function is uncertain. J lost 3 bases, V lost 4 bases, and 7 bases had no gene match. The length of the CDR3 is 16 residues. The CDR3 is CASSRAGGEANEKLFF. Here the CDR3 DNA reads TGCGCCAGCAGTCGGGCAGGGGGCGAAGCTAATGAAAAACTGTTTTTT.

The rearrangement links TRBV27 to TRBJ2-5, with D hard to call. CDR3 length: 13 amino acids. V was pared by 2 bases and J by 1 base, with 5 bases between. CDR1 and CDR2 from the germline V gene are MNHEY and SMNVEV (reference sequence). CDR3 region: CASSLMSQETQYF. The CDR3 DNA reads as TGTGCCAGCAGTTTAATGAGCCAAGAGACCCAGTACTTC.

This sequence joins TRBV4-2 and TRBJ2-1; D may be TRBD2 (6 bases). The CDR3 spans 14 residues. V gave up 2 bases and J gave up 8 bases, with 13 bases separating them. CDR1 and CDR2 (germline): LGHNA, YNFKEQ. CDR3 sequence: CASSQSGGIHEQFF. The CDR3 nucleotides read TGTGCCAGCAGCCAATCTGGAGGGATCCATGAGCAGTTCTTC.

The chain links TRBV6-5 to TRBJ2-1; D gene uncertain. Germline-derived CDR1 and CDR2 are MNHEY and SVGAGI. The V end was cut by 8 bases, the J end by 0 bases, with 11 bases between. The CDR3 length is 14 residues. The CDR3 DNA reads TGTGCCAGCGGCAGTAGGAGCTCCTACAATGAGCAGTTCTTC. Its translation is CASGSRSSYNEQFF.

The chain is built from TRBV24-1 and TRBJ2-3; maybe TRBD2 (6 bases). This CDR3 spans 15 amino acids. Trimming pared 8 bases from V and 2 bases from J, leaving 16 bases between. Germline V gives CDR1 KGHDR, CDR2 SFDVKD. CDR3 nucleotides: TGTGCCACCAAGTCGGGAGTCTTGGACACAGATACGCAGTATTTT. Protein: CATKSGVLDTDTQYF.

The chain uses TRBV7-2 and TRBJ2-1, with 12 positions matching TRBD2. CDR3 length: 17 residues. With 3 bases clipped from V and 7 bases from J, the junction kept 10 bases outside the gene matches. Per germline, CDR1 SGHTA and CDR2 FQGNSA. The CDR3, as DNA: TGTGCCAGCAGCTTGGGACTAGCGGGTTTTGGGGTTAATGAGCAGTTCTTC. Translating it yields CASSLGLAGFGVNEQFF.

The rearrangement uses TRBV15 and TRBJ2-1; no reliable D call. V shed 1 base and J shed 6 bases, with 10 bases lying between them. The CDR3 has 14 residues. Germline assignment: CDR1 LNHNV and CDR2 YYDKDF (reference sequence). The CDR3 DNA follows: TGTGCCACCAGCAGAGGGCCTAGGCCCAATGAGCAGTTCTTC. Amino acid sequence: CATSRGPRPNEQFF.